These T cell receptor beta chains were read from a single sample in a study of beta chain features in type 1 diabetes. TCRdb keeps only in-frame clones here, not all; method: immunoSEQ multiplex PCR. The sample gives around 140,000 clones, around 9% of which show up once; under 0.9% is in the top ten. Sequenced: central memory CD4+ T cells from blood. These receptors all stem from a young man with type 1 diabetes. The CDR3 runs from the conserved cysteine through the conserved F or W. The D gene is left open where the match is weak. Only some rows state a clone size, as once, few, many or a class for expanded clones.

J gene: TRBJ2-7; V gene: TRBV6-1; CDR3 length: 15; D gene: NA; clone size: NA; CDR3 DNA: TGTGCCAGCAAATTTGGCGGATCAAACTCCTACGAGCAGTACTTC; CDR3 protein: CASKFGGSNSYEQYF
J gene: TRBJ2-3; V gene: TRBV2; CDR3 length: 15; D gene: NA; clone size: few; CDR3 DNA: TGTGCCAGCAGTATACCGGACTCGGGCACAGATACGCAGTATTTT; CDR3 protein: CASSIPDSGTDTQYF
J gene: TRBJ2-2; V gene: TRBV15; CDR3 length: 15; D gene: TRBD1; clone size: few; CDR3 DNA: TGTGCCACCAGCAGAGGAACAGGGGTTTTCAAGGAGCTGTTTTTT; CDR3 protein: CATSRGTGVFKELFF
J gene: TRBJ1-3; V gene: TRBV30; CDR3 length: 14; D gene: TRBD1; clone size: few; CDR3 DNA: TGTGCCTGGAGGGGACAGGGACCTGGAAACACCATATATTTT; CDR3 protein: CAWRGQGPGNTIYF
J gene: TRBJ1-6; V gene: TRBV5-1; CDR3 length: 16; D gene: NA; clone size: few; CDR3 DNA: TGCGCCAGCAGCGAGGGACTCCTGGAAAATAATTCACCCCTCCACTTT; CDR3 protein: CASSEGLLENNSPLHF
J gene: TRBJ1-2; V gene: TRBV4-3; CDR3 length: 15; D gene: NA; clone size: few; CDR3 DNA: TGCGCCAGCAGCCAAGATACTGACAGGCTCTATGGCTACACCTTC; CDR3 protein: CASSQDTDRLYGYTF
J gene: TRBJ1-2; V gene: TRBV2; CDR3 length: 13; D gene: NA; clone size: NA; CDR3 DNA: TGTGCCAGCAGTGAAACGACAGAGTATGGCTACACCTTC; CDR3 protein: CASSETTEYGYTF
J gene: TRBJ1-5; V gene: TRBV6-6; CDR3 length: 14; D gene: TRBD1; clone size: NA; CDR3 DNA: TGTGCCAGCGCCTCGGGACAGGGGAATCAGCCCCAGCATTTT; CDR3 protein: CASASGQGNQPQHF
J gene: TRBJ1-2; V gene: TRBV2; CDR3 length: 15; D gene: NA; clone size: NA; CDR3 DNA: TGTGCCAGCAGCCCTAGGGAGGAAGCGCACTATGGCTACACCTTC; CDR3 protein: CASSPREEAHYGYTF
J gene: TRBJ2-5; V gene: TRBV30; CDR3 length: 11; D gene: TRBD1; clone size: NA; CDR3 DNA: TGTGCCGGGCAGGGGGCGAAGACCCAGTACTTC; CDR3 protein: CAGQGAKTQYF
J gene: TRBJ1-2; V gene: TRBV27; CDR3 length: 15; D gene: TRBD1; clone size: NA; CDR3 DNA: TGTGCCAGCATGCCCGACAGGGAAACTAACTATGGCTACACCTTC; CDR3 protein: CASMPDRETNYGYTF
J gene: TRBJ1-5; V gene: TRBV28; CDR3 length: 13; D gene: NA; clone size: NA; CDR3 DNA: TGTGCCAGCAGAGACAGCTTGAATCAGCCCCAGCATTTT; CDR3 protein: CASRDSLNQPQHF
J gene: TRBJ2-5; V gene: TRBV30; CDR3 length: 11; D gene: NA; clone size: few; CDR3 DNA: TGTGCCTGGAGCTTACAAGAGACCCAGTACTTC; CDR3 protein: CAWSLQETQYF
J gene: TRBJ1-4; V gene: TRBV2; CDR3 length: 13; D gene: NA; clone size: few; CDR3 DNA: TGTGCCAGCAGACGCGAGATCGGGGAAAAACTGTTTTTT; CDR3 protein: CASRREIGEKLFF
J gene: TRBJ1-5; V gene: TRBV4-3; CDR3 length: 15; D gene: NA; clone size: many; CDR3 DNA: TGCGCCAGCAGCCAAGACGGACATAGCAATCAGCCCCAGCATTTT; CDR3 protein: CASSQDGHSNQPQHF
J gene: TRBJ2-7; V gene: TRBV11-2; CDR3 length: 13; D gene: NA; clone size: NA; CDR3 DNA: TGTGCCCGTAAGAGGCAGGGTGGGTACGAGCAGTACTTC; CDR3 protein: CARKRQGGYEQYF
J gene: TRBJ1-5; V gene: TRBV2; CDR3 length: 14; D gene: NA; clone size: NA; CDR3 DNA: TGTGCCAGCAGACAGGGCTTGAGCAATCAGCCCCAGCATTTT; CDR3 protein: CASRQGLSNQPQHF
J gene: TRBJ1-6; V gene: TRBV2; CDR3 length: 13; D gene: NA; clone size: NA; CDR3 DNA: TGTGCCAGCAGGCCCAGGGTAGGCTCACCCCTCCACTTT; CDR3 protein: CASRPRVGSPLHF
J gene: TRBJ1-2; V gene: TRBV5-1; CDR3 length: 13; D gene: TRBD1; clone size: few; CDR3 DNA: TGCGCCAGCAGCTGGGGACAGGCCAATGGCTACACCTTC; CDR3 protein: CASSWGQANGYTF
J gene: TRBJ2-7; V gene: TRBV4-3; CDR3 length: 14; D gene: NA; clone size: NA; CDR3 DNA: TGCGCCAGCAGCCAGACTCCTCTAGCCTACGAGCAGTACTTC; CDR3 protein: CASSQTPLAYEQYF